This record covers a single T cell receptor (beta chain). Antigen unknown. This sample was included in a study of cytomegalovirus exposure and HLA in healthy donors. In germline, CDR1 is MNHEY, CDR2 SMNVEV (reference sequence). V gave up 3 bases and J gave up 5 bases; unmatched junction bases: 9. This CDR3 has 17 amino acids. Whole-study findings and limits: The authors enumerated roughly 180 TCR beta chains as linked to cytomegalovirus. Later on, an analysis showed TCR association rates differing by HLA locus, with DRB1 the most and HLA-C the fewest. Later analysis identified a missense DCLRE1C variant that was linked to TCR beta V- and J-gene trimming.

PCR amplification relied on 60 Vbeta primers (plus 13 Jbeta primers). Authors' data handling: Unique TCR beta chains totaled some 80 million in a later count, with roughly 10 million of them shared. Data came from immunoSEQ multiplex PCR; TCRdb stores just in-frame clones and leaves some out. V, J and clone size are taken as reported in that table, and D and trimming were inferred from the DNA itself. The table shows about 110,000 clones, with roughly three quarters occurring only once. The receptor's source is a man between 25 and 39 years old in good health and CMV-seropositive. The sequenced material came from PBMCs. The chain combines TRBV27 with TRBJ1-6; 8 nucleotides line up with TRBD1. The CDR3 region is CASSFSQGGINNSPLHF. CDR3 in DNA: TGTGCCAGCAGTTTCTCACAGGGGGGGATAAATAATTCACCCCTCCACTTT.